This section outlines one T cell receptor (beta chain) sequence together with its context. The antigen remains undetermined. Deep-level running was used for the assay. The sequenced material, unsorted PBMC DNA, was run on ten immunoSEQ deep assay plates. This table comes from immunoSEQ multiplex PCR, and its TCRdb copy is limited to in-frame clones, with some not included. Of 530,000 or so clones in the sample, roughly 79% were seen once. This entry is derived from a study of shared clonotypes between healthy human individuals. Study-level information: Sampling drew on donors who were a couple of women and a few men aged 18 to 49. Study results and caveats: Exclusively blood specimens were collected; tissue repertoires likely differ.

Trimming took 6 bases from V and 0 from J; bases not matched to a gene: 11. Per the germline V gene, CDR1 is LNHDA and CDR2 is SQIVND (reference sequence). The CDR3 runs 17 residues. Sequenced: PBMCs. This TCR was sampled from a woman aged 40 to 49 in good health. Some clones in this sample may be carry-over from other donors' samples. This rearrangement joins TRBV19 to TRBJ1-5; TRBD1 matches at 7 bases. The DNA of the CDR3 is TGTGCCAGTAGCCAAACGAGTTGGACAGGTAGCAATCAGCCCCAGCATTTT. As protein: CASSQTSWTGSNQPQHF.